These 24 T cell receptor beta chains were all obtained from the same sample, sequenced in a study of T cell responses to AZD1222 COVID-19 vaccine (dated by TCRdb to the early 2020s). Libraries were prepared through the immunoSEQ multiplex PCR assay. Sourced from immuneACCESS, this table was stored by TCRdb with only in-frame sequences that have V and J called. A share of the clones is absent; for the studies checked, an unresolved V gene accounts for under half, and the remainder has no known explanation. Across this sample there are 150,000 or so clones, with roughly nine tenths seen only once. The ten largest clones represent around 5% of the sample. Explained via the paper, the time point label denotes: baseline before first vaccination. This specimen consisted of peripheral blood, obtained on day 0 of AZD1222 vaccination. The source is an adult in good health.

CDR3 sequence: CSAIDGLRPGYGYTF. The CDR3 DNA reads TGCAGTGCTATTGACGGGTTGAGGCCGGGCTATGGCTACACCTTC. The J gene is TRBJ1-2, the V gene TRBV20-1; D unclear. V shed 4 bases and J shed 4 bases, with 19 bases lying between them. Germline CDR1 reads DFQATT; CDR2 reads SNEGSKA (reference sequence). This CDR3 contains 15 residues.

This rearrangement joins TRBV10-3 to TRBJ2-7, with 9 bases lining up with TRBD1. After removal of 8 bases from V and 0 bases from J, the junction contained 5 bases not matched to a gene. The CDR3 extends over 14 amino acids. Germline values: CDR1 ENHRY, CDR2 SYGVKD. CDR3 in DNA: TGTGCCATCGGAGGGACAGGGATCTCCTACGAGCAGTACTTC. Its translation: CAIGGTGISYEQYF.

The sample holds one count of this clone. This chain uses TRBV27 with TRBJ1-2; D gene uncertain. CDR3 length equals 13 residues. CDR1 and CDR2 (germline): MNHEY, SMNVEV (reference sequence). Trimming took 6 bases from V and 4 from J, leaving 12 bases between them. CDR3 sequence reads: CASRPPGVYGYTF. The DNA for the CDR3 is TGTGCCAGCAGGCCGCCTGGGGTCTATGGCTACACCTTC.

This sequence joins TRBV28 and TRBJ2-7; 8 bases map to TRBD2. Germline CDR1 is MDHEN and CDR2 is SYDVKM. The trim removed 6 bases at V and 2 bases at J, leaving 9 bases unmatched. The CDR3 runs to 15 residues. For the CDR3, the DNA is TGTGCCAGCAGCCAAGCGGGCGGGGGGACCTACGAGCAGTACTTC. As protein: CASSQAGGGTYEQYF.

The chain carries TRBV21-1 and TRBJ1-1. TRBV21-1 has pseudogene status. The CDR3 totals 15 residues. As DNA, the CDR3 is TGTGCCAGCAGCCCCCTGCGTGATGCCTTTATTGAAGCTTTCTTT. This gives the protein CASSPLRDAFIEAFF.

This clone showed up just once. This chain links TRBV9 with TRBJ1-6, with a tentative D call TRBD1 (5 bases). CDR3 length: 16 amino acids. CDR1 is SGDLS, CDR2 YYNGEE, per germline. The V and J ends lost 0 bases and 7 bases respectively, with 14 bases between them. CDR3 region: CASSVDPGKGNSPLHF. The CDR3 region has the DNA TGTGCCAGCAGCGTAGACCCAGGGAAGGGCAATTCACCCCTCCACTTT.

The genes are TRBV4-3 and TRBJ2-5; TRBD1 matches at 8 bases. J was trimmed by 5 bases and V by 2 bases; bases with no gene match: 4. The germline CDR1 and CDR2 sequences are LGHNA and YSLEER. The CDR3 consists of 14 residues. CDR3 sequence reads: CASSQWTGIETQYF. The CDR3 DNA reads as TGCGCCAGCAGCCAATGGACAGGGATTGAGACCCAGTACTTC.

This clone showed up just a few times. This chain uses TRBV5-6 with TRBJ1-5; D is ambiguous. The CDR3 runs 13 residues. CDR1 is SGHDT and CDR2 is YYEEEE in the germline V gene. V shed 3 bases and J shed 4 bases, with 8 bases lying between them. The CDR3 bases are TGTGCCAGCAGCTCCACGGGGAATCAGCCCCAGCATTTT. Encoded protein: CASSSTGNQPQHF.

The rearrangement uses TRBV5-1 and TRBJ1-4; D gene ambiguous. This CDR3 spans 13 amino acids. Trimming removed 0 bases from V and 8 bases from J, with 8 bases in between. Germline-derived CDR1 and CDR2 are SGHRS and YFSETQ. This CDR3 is CASSLGRGEKLFF. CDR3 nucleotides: TGCGCCAGCAGCTTGGGACGTGGGGAAAAACTGTTTTTT.

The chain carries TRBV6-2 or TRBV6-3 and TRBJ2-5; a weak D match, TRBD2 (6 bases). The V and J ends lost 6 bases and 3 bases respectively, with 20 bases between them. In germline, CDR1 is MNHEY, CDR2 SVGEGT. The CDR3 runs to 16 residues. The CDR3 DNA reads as TGTGCCAGCAGCCCCTCCCCGGGAGCGGCGAAAGAGACCCAGTACTTC. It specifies CASSPSPGAAKETQYF.

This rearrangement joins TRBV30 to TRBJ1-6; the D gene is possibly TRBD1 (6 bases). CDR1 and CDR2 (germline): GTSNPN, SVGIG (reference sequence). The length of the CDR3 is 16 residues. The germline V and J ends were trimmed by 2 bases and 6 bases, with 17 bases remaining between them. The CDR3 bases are TGTGCCTGGAGTCACGGGGGGCAGGGTGGTAATTCACCCCTCCACTTT. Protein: CAWSHGGQGGNSPLHF.

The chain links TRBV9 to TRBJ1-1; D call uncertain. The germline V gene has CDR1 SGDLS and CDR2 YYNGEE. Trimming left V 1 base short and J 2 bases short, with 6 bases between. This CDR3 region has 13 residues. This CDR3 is CASSVSVNTEAFF. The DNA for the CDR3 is TGTGCCAGCAGCGTAAGTGTAAACACTGAAGCTTTCTTT.

CDR3 coding DNA: TGTGCCAGCAGCCAAGGGCGAAGGTATTCACCCCTCCACTTT. Its protein is CASSQGRRYSPLHF. The rearrangement joins TRBV14 to TRBJ1-6; D is unresolved. The germline V gene encodes CDR1 SGHDN and CDR2 FVKESK. The V end was cut by 1 base, the J end by 8 bases, with 9 bases between. The CDR3 contains 14 residues.

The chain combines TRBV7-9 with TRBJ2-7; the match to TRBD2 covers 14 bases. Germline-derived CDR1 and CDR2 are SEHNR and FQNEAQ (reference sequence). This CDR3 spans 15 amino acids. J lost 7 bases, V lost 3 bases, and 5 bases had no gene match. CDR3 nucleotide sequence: TGTGCCAGCAGCTTGGGACTAGCGGGAGTGGAAGAGCAGTACTTC. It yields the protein CASSLGLAGVEEQYF.

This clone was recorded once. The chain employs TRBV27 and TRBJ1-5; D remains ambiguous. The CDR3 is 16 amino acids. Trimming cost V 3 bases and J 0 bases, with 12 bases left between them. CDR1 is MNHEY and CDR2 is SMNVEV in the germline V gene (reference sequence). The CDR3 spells CASSLDGMYSNQPQHF. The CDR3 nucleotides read TGTGCCAGCAGTTTGGACGGGATGTATAGCAATCAGCCCCAGCATTTT.

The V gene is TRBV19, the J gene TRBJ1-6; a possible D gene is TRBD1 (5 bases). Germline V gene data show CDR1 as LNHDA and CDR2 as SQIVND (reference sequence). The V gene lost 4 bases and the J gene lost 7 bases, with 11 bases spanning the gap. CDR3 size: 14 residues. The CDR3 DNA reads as TGTGCCAGTAGTAATTCGCCAGGGAATTCACCCCTCCACTTT. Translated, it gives CASSNSPGNSPLHF.

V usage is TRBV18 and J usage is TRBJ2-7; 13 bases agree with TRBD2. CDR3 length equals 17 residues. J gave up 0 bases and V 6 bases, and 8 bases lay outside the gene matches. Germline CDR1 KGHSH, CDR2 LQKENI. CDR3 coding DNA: TGTGCCAGCTCCGAGGGACTAGCGGGACCTTCCTCCTACGAGCAGTACTTC. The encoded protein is CASSEGLAGPSSYEQYF.

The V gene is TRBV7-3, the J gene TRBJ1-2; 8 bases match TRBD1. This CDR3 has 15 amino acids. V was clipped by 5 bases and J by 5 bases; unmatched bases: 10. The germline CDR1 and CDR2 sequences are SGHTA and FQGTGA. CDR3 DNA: TGTGCCAGCAGCCAAGCCCCGACAGGGGAATATGGCTACACCTTC. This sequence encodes CASSQAPTGEYGYTF.

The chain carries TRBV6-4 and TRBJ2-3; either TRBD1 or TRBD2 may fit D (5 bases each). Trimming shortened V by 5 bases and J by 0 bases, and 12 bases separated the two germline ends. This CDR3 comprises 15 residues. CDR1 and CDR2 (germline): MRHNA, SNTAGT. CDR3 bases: TGTGCCAGCAGTCGGGGAGAGGGGAGCACAGATACGCAGTATTTT. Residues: CASSRGEGSTDTQYF.

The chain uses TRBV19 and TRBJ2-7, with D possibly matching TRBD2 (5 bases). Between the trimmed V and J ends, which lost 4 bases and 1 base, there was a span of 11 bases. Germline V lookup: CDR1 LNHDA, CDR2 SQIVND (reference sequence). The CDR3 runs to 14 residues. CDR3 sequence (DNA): TGTGCCAGTAGTAGATTAGCGTCTTCCTACGAGCAGTACTTC. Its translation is CASSRLASSYEQYF.

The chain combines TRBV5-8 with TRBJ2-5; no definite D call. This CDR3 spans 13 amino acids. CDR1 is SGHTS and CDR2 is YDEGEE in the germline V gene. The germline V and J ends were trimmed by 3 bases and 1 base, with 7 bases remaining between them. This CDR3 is CASSYHVQETQYF. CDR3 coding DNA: TGTGCCAGCAGCTACCACGTCCAAGAGACCCAGTACTTC.

The CDR3 DNA reads TGTGCCAGCTCACTTGCGTCTGGGGCCAACGTCCTGACTTTC. It encodes CASSLASGANVLTF. This chain connects TRBV18 to TRBJ2-6; D not certain. Germline CDR1 and CDR2: KGHSH and LQKENI. The CDR3 spans 14 residues. V shed 4 bases and J shed 1 base, with 5 bases lying between them.

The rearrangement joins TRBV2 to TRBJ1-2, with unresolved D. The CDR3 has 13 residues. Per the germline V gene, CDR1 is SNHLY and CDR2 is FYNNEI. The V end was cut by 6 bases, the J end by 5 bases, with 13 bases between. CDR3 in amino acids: CASRESDRYGYTF. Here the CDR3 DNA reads TGTGCCAGCAGGGAATCGGATCGTTATGGCTACACCTTC.

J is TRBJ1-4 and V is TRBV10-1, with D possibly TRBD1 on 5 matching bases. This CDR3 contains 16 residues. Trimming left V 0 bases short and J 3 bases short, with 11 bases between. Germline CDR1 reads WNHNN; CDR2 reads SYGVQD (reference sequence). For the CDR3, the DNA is TGCGCCAGCAGTGAGTCTGGCAGGGAACCTAATGAAAAACTGTTTTTT. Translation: CASSESGREPNEKLFF.